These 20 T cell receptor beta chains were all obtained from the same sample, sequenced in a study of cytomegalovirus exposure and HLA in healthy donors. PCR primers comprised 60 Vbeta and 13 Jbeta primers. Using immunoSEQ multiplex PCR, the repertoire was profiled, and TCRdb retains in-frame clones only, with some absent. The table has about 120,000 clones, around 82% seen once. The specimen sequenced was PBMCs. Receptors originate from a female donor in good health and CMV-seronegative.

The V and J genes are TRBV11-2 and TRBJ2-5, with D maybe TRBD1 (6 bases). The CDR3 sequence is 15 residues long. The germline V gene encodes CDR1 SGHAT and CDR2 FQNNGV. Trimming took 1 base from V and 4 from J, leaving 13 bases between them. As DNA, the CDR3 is TGTGCCAGCAGCTTAGGGGCAGGCAGGGGAGAGACCCAGTACTTC. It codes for CASSLGAGRGETQYF.

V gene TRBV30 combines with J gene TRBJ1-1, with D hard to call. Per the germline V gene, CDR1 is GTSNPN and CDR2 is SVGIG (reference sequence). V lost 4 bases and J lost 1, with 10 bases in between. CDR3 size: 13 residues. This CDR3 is CAWMGGRNTEAFF. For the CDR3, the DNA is TGTGCCTGGATGGGAGGCAGGAACACTGAAGCTTTCTTT. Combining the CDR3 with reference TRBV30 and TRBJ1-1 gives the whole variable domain SQTIHQWPATLVQPVGSPLSLECTVEGTSNPNLYWYRQAAGRGLQLLFYSVGIGQISSEVPQNLSASRPQDRQFILSSKKLLLSDSGFYLCAWMGGRNTEAFFGQGTRLTVV.

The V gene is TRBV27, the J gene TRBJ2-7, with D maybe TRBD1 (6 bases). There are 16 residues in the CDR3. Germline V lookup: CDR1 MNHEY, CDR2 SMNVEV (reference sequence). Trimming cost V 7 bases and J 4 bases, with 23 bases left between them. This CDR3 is CASKEDSNPSFYEQYF. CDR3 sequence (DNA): TGTGCCAGCAAGGAGGACAGCAACCCATCCTTTTACGAGCAGTACTTC.

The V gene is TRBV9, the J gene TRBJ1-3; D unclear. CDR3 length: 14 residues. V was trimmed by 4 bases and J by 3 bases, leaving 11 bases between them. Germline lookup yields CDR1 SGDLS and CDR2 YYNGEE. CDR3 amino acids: CASSPNTGGNTIYF. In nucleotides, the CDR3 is TGTGCCAGCAGCCCCAACACGGGTGGAAACACCATATATTTT. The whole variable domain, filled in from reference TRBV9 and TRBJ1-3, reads DSGVTQTPKHLITATGQRVTLRCSPRSGDLSVYWYQQSLDQGLQFLIQYYNGEERAKGNILERFSAQQFPDLHSELNLSSLELGDSALYFCASSPNTGGNTIYFGEGSWLTVV.

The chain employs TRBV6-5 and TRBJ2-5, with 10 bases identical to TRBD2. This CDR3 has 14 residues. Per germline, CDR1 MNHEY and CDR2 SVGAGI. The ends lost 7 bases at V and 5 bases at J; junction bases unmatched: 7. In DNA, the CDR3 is TGTGCCAGCACGGCGGGGACTAGCGTGGAGACCCAGTACTTC. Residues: CASTAGTSVETQYF.

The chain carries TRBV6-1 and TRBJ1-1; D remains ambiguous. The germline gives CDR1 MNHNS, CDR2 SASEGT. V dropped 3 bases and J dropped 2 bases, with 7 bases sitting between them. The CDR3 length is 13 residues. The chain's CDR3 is CASSENRNTEAFF. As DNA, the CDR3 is TGTGCCAGCAGTGAGAACAGAAACACTGAAGCTTTCTTT.

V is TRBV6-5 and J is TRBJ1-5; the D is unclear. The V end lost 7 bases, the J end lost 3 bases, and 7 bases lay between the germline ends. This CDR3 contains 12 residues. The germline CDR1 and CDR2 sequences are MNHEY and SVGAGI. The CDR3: CASNTYNQPQHF. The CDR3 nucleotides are TGTGCCAGCAATACCTACAATCAGCCCCAGCATTTT.

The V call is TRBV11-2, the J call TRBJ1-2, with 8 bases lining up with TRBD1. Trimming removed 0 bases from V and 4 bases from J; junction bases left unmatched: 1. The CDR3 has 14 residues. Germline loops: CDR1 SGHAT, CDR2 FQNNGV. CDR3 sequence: CASSLEQGGYGYTF. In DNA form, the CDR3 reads TGTGCCAGCAGCTTAGAACAGGGGGGCTATGGCTACACCTTC.

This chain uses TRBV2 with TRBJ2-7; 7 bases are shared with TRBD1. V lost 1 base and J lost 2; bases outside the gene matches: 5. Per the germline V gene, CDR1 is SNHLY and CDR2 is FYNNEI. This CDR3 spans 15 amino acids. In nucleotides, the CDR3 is TGTGCCAGCAGTGAAGGGACAGGAAGTCCCTACGAGCAGTACTTC. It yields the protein CASSEGTGSPYEQYF.

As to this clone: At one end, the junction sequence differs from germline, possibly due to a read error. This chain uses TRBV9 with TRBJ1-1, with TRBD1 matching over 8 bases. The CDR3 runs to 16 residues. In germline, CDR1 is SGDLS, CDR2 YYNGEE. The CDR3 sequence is CASSTHAGQENTEASF. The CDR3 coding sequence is TGTGCCAGCAGCACCCATGCGGGACAGGAGAACACTGAAGCTTCCTTT.

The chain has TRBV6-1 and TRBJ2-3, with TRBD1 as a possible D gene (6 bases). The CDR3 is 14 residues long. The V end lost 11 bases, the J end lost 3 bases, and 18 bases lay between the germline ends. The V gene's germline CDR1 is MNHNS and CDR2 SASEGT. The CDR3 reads CAHSPARGTDTQYF. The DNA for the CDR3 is TGTGCCCACTCCCCGGCCAGGGGTACAGATACGCAGTATTTT.

The CDR3: CATKTSWGNEQFF. Written as DNA, the CDR3 is TGTGCCACCAAGACTAGTTGGGGCAATGAGCAGTTCTTC. This chain uses TRBV6-5 with TRBJ2-1; D perhaps matches TRBD2 (6 bases). The CDR3 runs 13 residues. Trimming pared 10 bases from V and 6 bases from J, leaving 16 bases between. The V gene's germline CDR1 is MNHEY and CDR2 SVGAGI.

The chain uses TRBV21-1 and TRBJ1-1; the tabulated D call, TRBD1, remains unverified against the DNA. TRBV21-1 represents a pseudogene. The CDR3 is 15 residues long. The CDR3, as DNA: TGTGCCAGCAGGACAGGGTCGGGGACGAACACTGAAGCTTTCTTT. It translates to CASRTGSGTNTEAFF.

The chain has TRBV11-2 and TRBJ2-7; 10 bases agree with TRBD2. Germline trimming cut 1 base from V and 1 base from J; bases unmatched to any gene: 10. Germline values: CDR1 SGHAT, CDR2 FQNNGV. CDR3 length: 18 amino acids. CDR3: CASSLALAGGPISYEQYF. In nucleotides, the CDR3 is TGTGCCAGCAGCTTAGCTTTAGCGGGAGGCCCCATTTCCTACGAGCAGTACTTC.

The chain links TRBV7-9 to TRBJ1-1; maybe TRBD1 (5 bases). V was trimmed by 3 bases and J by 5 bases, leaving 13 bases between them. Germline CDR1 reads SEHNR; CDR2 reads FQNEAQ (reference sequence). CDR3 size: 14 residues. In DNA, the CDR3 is TGTGCCAGCAGCTTGTTCGGGGCGGGGACTGAAGCTTTCTTT. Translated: CASSLFGAGTEAFF.

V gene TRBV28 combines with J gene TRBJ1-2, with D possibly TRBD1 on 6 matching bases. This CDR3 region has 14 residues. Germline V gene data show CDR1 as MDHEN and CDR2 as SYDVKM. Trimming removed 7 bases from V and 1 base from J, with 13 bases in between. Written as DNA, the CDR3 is TGTGCCAGCAAGGGGGTAAATGATAACTATGGCTACACCTTC. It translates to CASKGVNDNYGYTF.

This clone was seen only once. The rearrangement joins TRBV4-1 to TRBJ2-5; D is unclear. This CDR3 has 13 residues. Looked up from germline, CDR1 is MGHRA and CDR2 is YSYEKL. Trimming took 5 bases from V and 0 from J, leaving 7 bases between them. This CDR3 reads CASSAAHQETQYF. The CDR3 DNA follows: TGCGCCAGCAGCGCGGCCCACCAAGAGACCCAGTACTTC.

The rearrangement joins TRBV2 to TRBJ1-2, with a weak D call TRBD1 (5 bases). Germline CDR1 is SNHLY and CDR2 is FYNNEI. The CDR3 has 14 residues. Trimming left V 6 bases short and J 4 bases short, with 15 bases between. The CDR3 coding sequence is TGTGCCAGCAGCGGGGCCGGGGGACTCTATGGCTACACCTTC. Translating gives CASSGAGGLYGYTF.

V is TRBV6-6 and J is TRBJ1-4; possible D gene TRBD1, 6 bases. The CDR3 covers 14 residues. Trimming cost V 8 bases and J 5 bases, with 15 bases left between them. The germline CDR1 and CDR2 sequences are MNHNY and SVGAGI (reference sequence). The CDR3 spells CASLGGGRNEKLFF. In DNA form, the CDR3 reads TGTGCCAGCCTAGGGGGGGGGAGGAATGAAAAACTGTTTTTT.

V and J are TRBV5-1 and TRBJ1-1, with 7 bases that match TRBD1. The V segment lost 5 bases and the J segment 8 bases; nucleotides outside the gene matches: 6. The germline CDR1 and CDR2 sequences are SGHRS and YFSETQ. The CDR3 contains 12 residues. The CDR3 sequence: CASRRGQLEAFF. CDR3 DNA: TGCGCCAGCAGAAGGGGACAGTTGGAAGCTTTCTTT.